A selection of T cell receptor beta chains follows, all from one sample in a study of Graves' ophthalmopathy and Graves' hyperthyroidism. One entry per CDR3 protein results from TCRdb running MiXCR on the multiplex PCR reads. The repertoire holds 1 million to 1.3 million distinct CDR3 sequences, with less than 45% as singletons. Material for sequencing was peripheral blood or thyroid tissue (not recorded which). The receptors were sampled from an adult man with Graves' hyperthyroidism. CDR3s include the opening cysteine and the closing phenylalanine or tryptophan. The order of the fields is J gene, clone size, V gene, CDR3 protein. Size values are once, few and many counts, or a class for expanded clones, and some rows have none.

NA once TRBV7-9 CASSLQGTGYNEQFF
TRBJ1-1 many TRBV10-3 CAISDKIAVNTEAFF
TRBJ2-5 few TRBV6-5 CASSYSRGGETQYF
TRBJ1-2 NA TRBV29-1 CSLSPGFGGYTF
TRBJ1-3 many TRBV5-6 CASSLGRNSGNTIYF
TRBJ2-5 many TRBV19 CASGPGQGAQTQYF
TRBJ2-7 many TRBV7-8 CASSLYAGGTYEQYF
TRBJ1-1 NA TRBV6-6 CASSLLQTGREASF
TRBJ2-7 NA TRBV10-3 CAIRKETGDTYEQYF
TRBJ1-2 NA TRBV5-1 CASSLGQEFYGYTF
TRBJ1-2 many TRBV19 CASKSRHRANYGYTF
TRBJ1-1 many TRBV14 CASSQQQNTEAFF
NA NA TRBV6-2/TRBV6-3 CASSLGISGQETQYF
TRBJ1-3 many TRBV7-9 CASSPDRDGNTIYF